This T cell receptor beta chain was sequenced for a study of blood T cell repertoires in COVID-19. Looking at the study overall: The United States, Italy and Spain were the sources of the acute and convalescent COVID-19 samples. T cells, B-cell-depleted T cells, or PBMCs provided the cDNA or gDNA that served as material.

This CDR3 is 17 amino acids long. V shed 3 bases, J shed 0 bases, and the junction held 10 bases outside the gene matches. CDR1 and CDR2 (germline): SGHTA, FQGNSA. Authors' analysis steps: For nucleated cells, counts were estimated from reference gene primer amplification. Sequenced by immunoSEQ multiplex PCR; TCRdb stores in-frame clones only, minus some. V and J calls plus clone size are reproduced from that table; the DNA served to infer D and trimming. The sample yields about 220,000 clones, more than 75% seen once. This clone was picked up one time. The TCR originated in a man aged 50-60 years who had recovered from COVID-19. Sequenced material: peripheral blood. The rearrangement uses TRBV7-2 and TRBJ1-1, with 7 bases that match TRBD1. CDR3 sequence: CASSFGGRRGVNTEAFF. The CDR3, as DNA: TGTGCCAGCAGCTTTGGAGGGCGCAGGGGGGTGAACACTGAAGCTTTCTTT.